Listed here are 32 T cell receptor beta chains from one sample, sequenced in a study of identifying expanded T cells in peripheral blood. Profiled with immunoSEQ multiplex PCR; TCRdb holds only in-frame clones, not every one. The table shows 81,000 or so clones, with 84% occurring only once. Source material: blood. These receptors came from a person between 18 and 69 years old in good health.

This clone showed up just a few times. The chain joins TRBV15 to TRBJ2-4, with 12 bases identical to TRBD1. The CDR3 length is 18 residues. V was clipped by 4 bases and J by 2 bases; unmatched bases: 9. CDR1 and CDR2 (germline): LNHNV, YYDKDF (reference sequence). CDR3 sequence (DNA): TGTGCCACCAGCACCCGTACCGGGACAGGGGGCTCCAAAAACATTCAGTACTTC. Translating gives CATSTRTGTGGSKNIQYF.

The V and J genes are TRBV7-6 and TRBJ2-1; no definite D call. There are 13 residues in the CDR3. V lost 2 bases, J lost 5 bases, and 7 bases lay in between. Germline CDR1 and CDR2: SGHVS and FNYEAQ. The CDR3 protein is CASSLLGNNEQFF. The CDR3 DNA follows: TGTGCCAGCAGCTTACTAGGGAACAATGAGCAGTTCTTC. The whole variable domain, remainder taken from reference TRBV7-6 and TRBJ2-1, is GAGVSQSPRYKVTKRGQDVALRCDPISGHVSLYWYRQALGQGPEFLTYFNYEAQQDKSGLPNDRFSAERPEGSISTLTIQRTEQRDSAMYRCASSLLGNNEQFFGPGTRLTVL.

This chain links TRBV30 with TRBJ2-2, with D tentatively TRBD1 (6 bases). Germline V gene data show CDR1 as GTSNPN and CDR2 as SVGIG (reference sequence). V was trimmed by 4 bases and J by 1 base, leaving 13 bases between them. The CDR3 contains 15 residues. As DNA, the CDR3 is TGTGCCTGGAAGCGAGTACAGGGGAACACCGGGGAGCTGTTTTTT. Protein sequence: CAWKRVQGNTGELFF.

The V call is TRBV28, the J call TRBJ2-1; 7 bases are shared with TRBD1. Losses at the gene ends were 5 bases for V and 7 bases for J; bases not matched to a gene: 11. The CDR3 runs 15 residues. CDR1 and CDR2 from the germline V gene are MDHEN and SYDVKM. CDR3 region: CASSLTTGVWNEQFF. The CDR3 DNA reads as TGTGCCAGCAGTCTCACCACAGGGGTCTGGAATGAGCAGTTCTTC.

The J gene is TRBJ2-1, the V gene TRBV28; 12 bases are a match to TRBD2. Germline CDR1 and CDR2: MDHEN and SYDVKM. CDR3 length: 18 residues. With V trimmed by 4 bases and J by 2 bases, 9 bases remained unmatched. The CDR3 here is CASSSLRLAGVTYNEQFF. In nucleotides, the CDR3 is TGTGCCAGCAGTTCTCTTAGACTAGCGGGAGTTACCTACAATGAGCAGTTCTTC.

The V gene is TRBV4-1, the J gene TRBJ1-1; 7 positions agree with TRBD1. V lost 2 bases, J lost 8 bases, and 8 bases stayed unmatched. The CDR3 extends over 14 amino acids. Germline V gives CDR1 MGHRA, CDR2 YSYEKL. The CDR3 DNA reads TGCGCCAGCAGCCAAACCACAGGGGACATAGAAGCTTTCTTT. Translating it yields CASSQTTGDIEAFF.

CDR3 protein: CASSWDNSYEQYF. The CDR3 DNA reads as TGCGCCAGCAGCTGGGACAACTCCTACGAGCAGTACTTC. The V gene is TRBV5-1, the J gene TRBJ2-7, with a weak D call TRBD1 (6 bases). The V gene's germline CDR1 is SGHRS and CDR2 YFSETQ. Trimming stripped 3 bases from V and 0 bases from J, with 7 bases between. There are 13 residues in the CDR3.

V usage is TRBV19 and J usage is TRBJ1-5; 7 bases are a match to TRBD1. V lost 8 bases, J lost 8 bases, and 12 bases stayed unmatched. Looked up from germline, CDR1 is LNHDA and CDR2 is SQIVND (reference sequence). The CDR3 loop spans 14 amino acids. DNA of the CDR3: TGTGCCAGTTCCGGGACAGTGGCGGTGGAGCCCCAGCATTTT. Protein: CASSGTVAVEPQHF.

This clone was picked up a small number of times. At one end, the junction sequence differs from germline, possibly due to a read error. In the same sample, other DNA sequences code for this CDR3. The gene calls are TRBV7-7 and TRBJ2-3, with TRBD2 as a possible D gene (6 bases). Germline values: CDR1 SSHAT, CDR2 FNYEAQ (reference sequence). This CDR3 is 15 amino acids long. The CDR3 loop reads CASSLGSGSTDTQYF. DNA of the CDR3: TGTGCTAGCAGCTTAGGTAGCGGAAGCACAGATACGCAGTATTTT. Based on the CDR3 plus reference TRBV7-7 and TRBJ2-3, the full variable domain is GAGVSQSPRYKVTKRGQDVTLRCDPISSHATLYWYQQALGQGPEFLTYFNYEAQPDKSGLPSDRFSAERPEGSISTLTIQRTEQRDSAMYRCASSLGSGSTDTQYFGPGTRLTVL.

Written as DNA, the CDR3 is TGTGCCACCAGCAGCCTGGGGGAGACCCAGTACTTC. Its protein is CATSSLGETQYF. The V and J genes are TRBV15 and TRBJ2-5; D is unresolved. Germline V gene sequence: CDR1 LNHNV, CDR2 YYDKDF (reference sequence). Trimming cost V 3 bases and J 5 bases, with 7 bases left between them. The CDR3 loop spans 12 amino acids.

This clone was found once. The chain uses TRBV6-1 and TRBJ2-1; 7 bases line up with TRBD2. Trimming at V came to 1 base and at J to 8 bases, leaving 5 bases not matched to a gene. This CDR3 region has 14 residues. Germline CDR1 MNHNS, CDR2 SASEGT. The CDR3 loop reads CASSEGREWHEQFF. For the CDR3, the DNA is TGTGCCAGCAGTGAAGGGCGGGAGTGGCATGAGCAGTTCTTC.

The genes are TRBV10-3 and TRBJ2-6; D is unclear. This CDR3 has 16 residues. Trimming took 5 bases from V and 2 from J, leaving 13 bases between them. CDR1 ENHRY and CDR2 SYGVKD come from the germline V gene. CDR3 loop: CAISSGLRTGANVLTF. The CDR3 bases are TGTGCCATCAGTTCAGGCCTTCGCACTGGGGCCAACGTCCTGACTTTC.

CDR3 region: CASSLEQLRTRGQFF. The DNA for the CDR3 is TGTGCCAGCAGCTTAGAACAGCTACGCACAAGGGGGCAGTTCTTC. V gene TRBV7-2 combines with J gene TRBJ2-1; D perhaps matches TRBD1 (5 bases). V was clipped by 1 base and J by 12 bases, with 19 bases between them. The CDR3 loop spans 15 amino acids. Looked up from germline, CDR1 is SGHTA and CDR2 is FQGNSA.

The chain's CDR3 is CASSPGLAGSGELFF. The CDR3 coding sequence is TGTGCCAGCAGCCCTGGACTAGCTGGGTCCGGGGAGCTGTTTTTT. This chain connects TRBV7-2 to TRBJ2-2; 8 bases line up with TRBD2. This CDR3 is built from 15 residues. Trimming took 5 bases from V and 6 from J; bases not matched to a gene: 8. Germline CDR1 and CDR2: SGHTA and FQGNSA.

In nucleotides, the CDR3 is TGTGCCAGCAGTTTACTAGCGGGAGGGGCGGATACGCAGTATTTT. Translation gives CASSLLAGGADTQYF. The chain has TRBV7-9 and TRBJ2-3; 13 nucleotides agree with TRBD2. V shed 6 bases and J 6 bases; nucleotides not matched to a gene: 6. The length of the CDR3 is 15 residues. Germline CDR1 reads SEHNR; CDR2 reads FQNEAQ (reference sequence).

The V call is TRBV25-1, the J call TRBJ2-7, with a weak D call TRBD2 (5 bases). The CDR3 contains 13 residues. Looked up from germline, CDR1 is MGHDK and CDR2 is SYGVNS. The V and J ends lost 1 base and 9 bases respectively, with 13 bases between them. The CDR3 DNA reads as TGTGCCAGCAGTGAATTGTCGGGGTCAGGGCAGTACTTC. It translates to CASSELSGSGQYF.

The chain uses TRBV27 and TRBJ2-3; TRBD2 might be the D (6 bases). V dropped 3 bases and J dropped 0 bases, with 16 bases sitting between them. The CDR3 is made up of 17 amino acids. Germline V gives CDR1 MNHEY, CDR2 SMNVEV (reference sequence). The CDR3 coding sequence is TGTGCCAGCAGTTTTCCCTTCCTACGGGAGAGCACAGATACGCAGTATTTT. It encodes CASSFPFLRESTDTQYF.

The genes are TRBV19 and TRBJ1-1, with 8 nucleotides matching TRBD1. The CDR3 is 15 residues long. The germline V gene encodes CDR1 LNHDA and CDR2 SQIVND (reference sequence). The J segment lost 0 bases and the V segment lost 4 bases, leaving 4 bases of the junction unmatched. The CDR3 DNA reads TGTGCCAGTAGTAAGAGGACAGGGATGAACACTGAAGCTTTCTTT. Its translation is CASSKRTGMNTEAFF.

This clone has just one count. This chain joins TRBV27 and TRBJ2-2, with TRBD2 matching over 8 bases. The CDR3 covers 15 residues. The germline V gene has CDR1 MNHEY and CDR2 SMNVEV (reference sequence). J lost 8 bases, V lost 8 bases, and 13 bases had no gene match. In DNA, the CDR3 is TGTGCCAGCCAAAACTTCGGGCTAGCGGGTGGGGAGCTGTTTTTT. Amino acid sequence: CASQNFGLAGGELFF.

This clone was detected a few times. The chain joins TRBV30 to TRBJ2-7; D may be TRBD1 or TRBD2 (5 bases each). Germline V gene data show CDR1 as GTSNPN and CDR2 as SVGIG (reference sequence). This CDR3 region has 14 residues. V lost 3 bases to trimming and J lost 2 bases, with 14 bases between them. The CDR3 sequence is CAWSDPGRAYEQYF. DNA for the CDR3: TGTGCCTGGAGCGACCCGGGGCGGGCCTACGAGCAGTACTTC.

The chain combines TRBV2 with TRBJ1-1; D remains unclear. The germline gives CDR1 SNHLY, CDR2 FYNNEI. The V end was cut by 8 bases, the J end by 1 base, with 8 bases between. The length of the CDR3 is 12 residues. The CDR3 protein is CASLQENTEAFF. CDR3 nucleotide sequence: TGTGCCAGCCTACAAGAGAACACTGAAGCTTTCTTT.

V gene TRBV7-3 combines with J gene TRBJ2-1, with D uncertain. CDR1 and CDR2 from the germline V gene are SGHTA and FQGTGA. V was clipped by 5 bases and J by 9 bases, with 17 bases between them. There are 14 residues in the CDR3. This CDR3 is CASSPPGGTSEQFF. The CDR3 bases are TGTGCCAGCAGCCCCCCAGGCGGAACCAGTGAGCAGTTCTTC.

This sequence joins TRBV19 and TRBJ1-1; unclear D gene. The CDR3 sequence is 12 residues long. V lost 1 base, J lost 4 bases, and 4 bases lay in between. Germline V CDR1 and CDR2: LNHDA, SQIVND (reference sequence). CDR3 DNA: TGTGCCAGTAGTATAGGTAGCACTGAAGCTTTCTTT. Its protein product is CASSIGSTEAFF. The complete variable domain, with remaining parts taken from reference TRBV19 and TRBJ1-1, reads DGGITQSPKYLFRKEGQNVTLSCEQNLNHDAMYWYRQDPGQGLRLIYYSQIVNDFQKGDIAEGYSVSREKKESFPLTVTSAQKNPTAFYLCASSIGSTEAFFGQGTRLTVV.

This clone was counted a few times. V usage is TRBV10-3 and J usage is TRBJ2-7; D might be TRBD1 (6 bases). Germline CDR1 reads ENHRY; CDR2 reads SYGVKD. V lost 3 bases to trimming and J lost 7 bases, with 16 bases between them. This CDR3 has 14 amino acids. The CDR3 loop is CAISDWGPQGEQYF. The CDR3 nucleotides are TGTGCCATCAGTGATTGGGGACCCCAGGGGGAGCAGTACTTC.

For the CDR3, the DNA is TGCGCCAGCAGCACGCGGACAGGGGTATCGACCACTGAAGCTTTCTTT. Its translation: CASSTRTGVSTTEAFF. The V call is TRBV5-1, the J call TRBJ1-1; 9 nucleotides agree with TRBD1. CDR1 is SGHRS, CDR2 YFSETQ, per germline. J lost 4 bases, V lost 4 bases, and 11 bases had no gene match. This CDR3 has 16 residues.

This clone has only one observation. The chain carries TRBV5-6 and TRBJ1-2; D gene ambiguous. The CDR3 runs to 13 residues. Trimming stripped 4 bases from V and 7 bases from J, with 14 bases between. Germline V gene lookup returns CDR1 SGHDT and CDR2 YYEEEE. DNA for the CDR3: TGTGCCAGCAGCCTGGTAATGGGAGGTGGCTACACCTTC. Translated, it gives CASSLVMGGGYTF.

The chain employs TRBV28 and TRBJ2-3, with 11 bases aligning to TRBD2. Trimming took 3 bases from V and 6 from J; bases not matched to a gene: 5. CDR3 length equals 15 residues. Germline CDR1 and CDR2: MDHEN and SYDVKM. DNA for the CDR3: TGTGCCAGCAGTTTGTTAGCGGGAGGGCCCGATACGCAGTATTTT. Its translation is CASSLLAGGPDTQYF.

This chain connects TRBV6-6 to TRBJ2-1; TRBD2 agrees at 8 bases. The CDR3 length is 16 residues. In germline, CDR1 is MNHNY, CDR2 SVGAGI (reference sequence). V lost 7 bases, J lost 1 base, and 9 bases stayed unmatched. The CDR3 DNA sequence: TGTGCCAGCACCAACATAGCGGGACTTTCCTACAATGAGCAGTTCTTC. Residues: CASTNIAGLSYNEQFF.

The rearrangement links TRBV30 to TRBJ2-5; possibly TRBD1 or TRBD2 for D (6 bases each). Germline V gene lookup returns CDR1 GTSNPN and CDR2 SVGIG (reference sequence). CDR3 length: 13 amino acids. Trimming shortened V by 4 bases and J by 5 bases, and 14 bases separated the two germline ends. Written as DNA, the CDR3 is TGTGCCTGGACGGCCGGGGGCATGGAGACCCAGTACTTC. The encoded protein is CAWTAGGMETQYF.

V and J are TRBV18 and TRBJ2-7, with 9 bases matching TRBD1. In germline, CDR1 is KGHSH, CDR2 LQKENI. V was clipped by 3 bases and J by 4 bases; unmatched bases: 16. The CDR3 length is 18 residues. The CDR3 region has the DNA TGTGCCAGCTCACCTTTGTTATCGACCGGGACAGGGTTATACGAGCAGTACTTC. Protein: CASSPLLSTGTGLYEQYF.

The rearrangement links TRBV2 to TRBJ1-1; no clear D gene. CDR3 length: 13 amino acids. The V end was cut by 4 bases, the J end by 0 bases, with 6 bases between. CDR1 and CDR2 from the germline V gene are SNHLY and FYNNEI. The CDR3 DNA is TGTGCCAGCAGTGCCAGTCTGAACACTGAAGCTTTCTTT. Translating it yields CASSASLNTEAFF.

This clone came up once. CDR3 region: CASSLTRGAGLNEQFF. CDR3 coding DNA: TGTGCCAGCAGCTTGACAAGGGGAGCGGGCCTCAATGAGCAGTTCTTC. The rearrangement links TRBV5-6 to TRBJ2-1; D might be TRBD2 (6 bases). V was trimmed by 1 base and J by 6 bases, leaving 17 bases between them. This CDR3 has 16 amino acids. Per germline, CDR1 SGHDT and CDR2 YYEEEE. The whole variable domain, filled in from reference TRBV5-6 and TRBJ2-1, reads DAGVTQSPTHLIKTRGQQVTLRCSPKSGHDTVSWYQQALGQGPQFIFQYYEEEERQRGNFPDRFSGHQFPNYSSELNVNALLLGDSALYLCASSLTRGAGLNEQFFGPGTRLTVL.